One T cell receptor beta chain is described in this entry. Its antigen is currently unknown. Data came from immunoSEQ multiplex PCR; TCRdb stores just in-frame clones and leaves some out. Of some 48,000 clones in the sample, over 70% were seen once. Separate sequencing covered autoproliferating (CFSE-dim) and non-proliferating (CFSE-high) T cells from stimulus-free culture. Replicate wells were pooled after 7 days of stimulus-free culture of 5x10^7 CFSE-labeled PBMCs. PBMCs were labeled with around 0.52 uM CFSE and cultured without exogenous stimuli. These data belong to a study of memory B cells and T cells in multiple sclerosis. The study, taken as a whole, reports: Shared clonotype counts depended on differing compartment clone-set sizes and were normalized.

Trimming removed 11 bases at V and 1 base at J, with 12 bases between. CDR3 size: 12 residues. Germline CDR1 and CDR2: ENHRY and SYGVKD. The receptor's source is a human donor with multiple sclerosis. The sequenced sample consisted of PBMCs from blood kept in culture. The chain recombines TRBV10-3 with TRBJ2-7; TRBD1 is a possible D gene (6 bases). CDR3 sequence reads: CALRTDSYEQYF. The CDR3 DNA follows: TGTGCCCTTCGGACAGATTCCTACGAGCAGTACTTC.